These 32 T cell receptor beta chains came from one sample sequenced in a study of beta chain features in type 1 diabetes. Every isolated RNA sample was fully reverse transcribed, so sequencing captured expressed TCRB transcripts. Profiled with immunoSEQ multiplex PCR; TCRdb holds only in-frame clones, not every one. The repertoire holds about 40,000 clones, with more than 40% as singletons. The sample taken for sequencing was central memory CD4+ T cells from blood. All receptors derive from a woman aged 18 to 35 in good health.

The V and J genes are TRBV5-1 and TRBJ2-7; D is uncertain. V shed 3 bases and J shed 2 bases, with 9 bases lying between them. From germline, CDR1 is SGHRS and CDR2 YFSETQ. The CDR3 sequence is 13 residues long. In DNA, the CDR3 is TGCGCCAGCAGCTCCCCCACGGCCTACGAGCAGTACTTC. Encoded protein: CASSSPTAYEQYF.

The gene calls are TRBV13 and TRBJ2-4, with D possibly TRBD2 on 6 matching bases. CDR3 size: 13 residues. The germline V gene has CDR1 PRHDT and CDR2 FYEKMQ (reference sequence). V was pared by 4 bases and J by 7 bases, with 11 bases between. DNA for the CDR3: TGTGCCAGCAGCTACCCTGGGGGGAACATTCAGTACTTC. Residues: CASSYPGGNIQYF.

The V call is TRBV19, the J call TRBJ2-1; 11 nucleotides align to TRBD2. The ends lost 5 bases at V and 13 bases at J; junction bases unmatched: 13. CDR3 length equals 15 residues. Germline values: CDR1 LNHDA, CDR2 SQIVND (reference sequence). CDR3 sequence: CASSSRGVTSGDQFF. The CDR3 bases are TGTGCCAGTAGTTCTCGCGGGGTGACTAGCGGGGATCAGTTCTTC. Full variable domain (missing parts from reference TRBV19 and TRBJ2-1): DGGITQSPKYLFRKEGQNVTLSCEQNLNHDAMYWYRQDPGQGLRLIYYSQIVNDFQKGDIAEGYSVSREKKESFPLTVTSAQKNPTAFYLCASSSRGVTSGDQFFGPGTRLTVL.

The chain links TRBV5-1 to TRBJ2-1; tentative D call: TRBD1 (5 bases). CDR1 SGHRS and CDR2 YFSETQ come from the germline V gene. Trimming removed 4 bases at V and 0 bases at J, with 11 bases between. CDR3 length: 15 residues. CDR3 amino acids: CASSPTVSSYNEQFF. CDR3 sequence (DNA): TGCGCCAGCAGCCCGACAGTGAGCTCCTACAATGAGCAGTTCTTC.

The chain carries TRBV27 and TRBJ2-1, with a tentative D call TRBD2 (5 bases). Trimming took off 6 bases at V and 0 bases at J, with 12 bases between the two ends. The CDR3 is made up of 15 amino acids. CDR1 is MNHEY, CDR2 SMNVEV, per germline (reference sequence). The CDR3 here is CASRTSLGSYNEQFF. As DNA, the CDR3 is TGTGCCAGCAGAACTAGTCTAGGCTCCTACAATGAGCAGTTCTTC.

V usage is TRBV18 and J usage is TRBJ1-1, with a tentative D call TRBD1 (5 bases). There are 14 residues in the CDR3. Trimming shortened V by 6 bases and J by 6 bases, and 17 bases separated the two germline ends. CDR1 is KGHSH, CDR2 LQKENI, per germline. The CDR3 DNA is TGTGCCAGCTCTCAGGCTATAGGGGTATCTGAAGCTTTCTTT. It specifies CASSQAIGVSEAFF.

V gene TRBV6-1 combines with J gene TRBJ2-3; D is perhaps TRBD2 (6 bases). Looked up from germline, CDR1 is MNHNS and CDR2 is SASEGT. This CDR3 is built from 18 residues. The V and J ends lost 3 bases and 5 bases respectively, with 24 bases between them. CDR3 coding DNA: TGTGCCAGCAGTGAGGGTACTTCCGGGACTCTGGCTCTAGATACGCAGTATTTT. Its translation: CASSEGTSGTLALDTQYF.

This clone came up a few times. The J gene is TRBJ1-1, the V gene TRBV18; D uncertain. Germline CDR1 and CDR2: KGHSH and LQKENI. The CDR3 is made up of 12 amino acids. V lost 6 bases and J 1 base, leaving 6 bases between the germline ends. CDR3 nucleotides: TGTGCCAGCTCGGAGACGAACACTGAAGCTTTCTTT. Protein sequence: CASSETNTEAFF.

V is TRBV5-1 and J is TRBJ1-2; no firm D call. V lost 0 bases, J lost 4 bases, and 16 bases lay in between. CDR3 size: 16 residues. Germline lookup yields CDR1 SGHRS and CDR2 YFSETQ. The CDR3 DNA is TGCGCCAGCAGCTTGGATGACTCCAGAAGGCTCTATGGCTACACCTTC. Translation: CASSLDDSRRLYGYTF. The whole variable domain, filled in from reference TRBV5-1 and TRBJ1-2, reads KAGVTQTPRYLIKTRGQQVTLSCSPISGHRSVSWYQQTPGQGLQFLFEYFSETQRNKGNFPGRFSGRQFSNSRSEMNVSTLELGDSALYLCASSLDDSRRLYGYTFGSGTRLTVV.

This chain uses TRBV19 with TRBJ2-3; 12 nucleotides agree with TRBD1. This CDR3 is built from 15 residues. Trimming at V came to 7 bases and at J to 6 bases, leaving 8 bases not matched to a gene. Germline V gene data show CDR1 as LNHDA and CDR2 as SQIVND (reference sequence). This chain's CDR3 is CASKQPGQGADTQYF. The CDR3 nucleotides are TGTGCCAGTAAACAACCGGGACAGGGGGCCGATACGCAGTATTTT.

The gene calls are TRBV7-2 and TRBJ2-1; 10 bases align to TRBD2. V lost 2 bases to trimming and J lost 8 bases; unmatched junction nucleotides: 6. The germline gives CDR1 SGHTA, CDR2 FQGNSA. This CDR3 has 15 amino acids. DNA of the CDR3: TGTGCCAGCAGCTTACCTCTAGCGGGAGTCTATGAGCAGTTCTTC. Its translation is CASSLPLAGVYEQFF.

The chain joins TRBV27 to TRBJ2-1; the D gene is possibly TRBD1 (6 bases). The germline gives CDR1 MNHEY, CDR2 SMNVEV (reference sequence). Deletions cut 7 bases from V and 5 bases from J, with 18 bases between. There are 15 residues in the CDR3. CDR3 bases: TGTGCCAGCATGGCCCGGACAGCAAATAACAATGAGCAGTTCTTC. Protein: CASMARTANNNEQFF.

The gene calls are TRBV2 and TRBJ2-7, with 7 bases aligning to TRBD1. The CDR3 loop spans 13 amino acids. The V gene's germline CDR1 is SNHLY and CDR2 FYNNEI. The junction had 6 bases not matched to a gene; V was cut back by 7 bases and J by 3 bases. CDR3 amino acids: CASMKGGVYEQYF. Here the CDR3 DNA reads TGTGCCAGCATGAAAGGGGGCGTCTACGAGCAGTACTTC.

This clone occurred a few times. The CDR3 protein is CASRPQGQELFF. The CDR3 bases are TGTGCCAGCAGACCTCAGGGCCAGGAGCTGTTTTTT. The V gene is TRBV7-2, the J gene TRBJ2-2; a weak D match, TRBD1 (5 bases). Trimming left V 6 bases short and J 10 bases short, with 12 bases between. Germline values: CDR1 SGHTA, CDR2 FQGNSA. The CDR3 spans 12 residues.

This clone was recorded a few times. The chain recombines TRBV7-9 with TRBJ1-4, with D hard to call. The germline V gene encodes CDR1 SEHNR and CDR2 FQNEAQ (reference sequence). V was clipped by 5 bases and J by 7 bases, with 11 bases between them. The CDR3 is 13 amino acids. This chain's CDR3 is CASSVQMAEKLFF. DNA for the CDR3: TGTGCCAGCAGCGTGCAAATGGCTGAAAAACTGTTTTTT.

The chain links TRBV5-1 to TRBJ1-1; 7 nucleotides agree with TRBD1. This CDR3 is 15 amino acids long. CDR1 and CDR2 (germline): SGHRS, YFSETQ. J gave up 6 bases and V 4 bases, and 12 bases lay outside the gene matches. The CDR3: CASSKETGLAPEAFF. DNA of the CDR3: TGCGCCAGCAGCAAGGAGACAGGGTTAGCGCCTGAAGCTTTCTTT.

In this sample, this clone turned up once. The chain couples TRBV4-1 to TRBJ1-1; D not resolved. The CDR3 is 14 amino acids. Germline loops: CDR1 MGHRA, CDR2 YSYEKL. The V and J ends lost 3 bases and 0 bases respectively, with 8 bases between them. CDR3 protein: CASSHNSMNTEAFF. CDR3 sequence (DNA): TGCGCCAGCAGCCATAACAGCATGAACACTGAAGCTTTCTTT.

The rearrangement joins TRBV5-1 to TRBJ2-1; D perhaps matches TRBD1 (6 bases). Trimming removed 7 bases at V and 8 bases at J, with 13 bases between. The V gene's germline CDR1 is SGHRS and CDR2 YFSETQ. The CDR3 is 12 amino acids. The CDR3 spells CASGQIEDEQFF. The CDR3 DNA reads as TGCGCCAGCGGACAGATTGAGGATGAGCAGTTCTTC. The whole variable domain, filled in from reference TRBV5-1 and TRBJ2-1, reads KAGVTQTPRYLIKTRGQQVTLSCSPISGHRSVSWYQQTPGQGLQFLFEYFSETQRNKGNFPGRFSGRQFSNSRSEMNVSTLELGDSALYLCASGQIEDEQFFGPGTRLTVL.

This chain joins TRBV6-5 and TRBJ2-2; 7 bases are shared with TRBD1. Looked up from germline, CDR1 is MNHEY and CDR2 is SVGAGI. Germline trimming cut 6 bases from V and 5 bases from J; bases unmatched to any gene: 6. The length of the CDR3 is 14 residues. CDR3 in DNA: TGTGCCAGCAGGGCAGGGGGTATAACCGGGGAGCTGTTTTTT. It encodes CASRAGGITGELFF.

This clone was seen more than once but under ten times. CDR3 nucleotides: TGTGCCAGCAGCCCACGGGGGACTTCCTACAATGAGCAGTTCTTC. It specifies CASSPRGTSYNEQFF. The J gene is TRBJ2-1, the V gene TRBV7-2; tentatively, D is TRBD2 (6 bases). The V and J ends lost 5 bases and 1 base respectively, with 12 bases between them. The CDR3 loop spans 15 amino acids. The V gene's germline CDR1 is SGHTA and CDR2 FQGNSA.

V usage is TRBV30 and J usage is TRBJ2-5; D might be TRBD2 (6 bases). This CDR3 is 14 amino acids long. CDR1 GTSNPN and CDR2 SVGIG come from the germline V gene (reference sequence). Trimming stripped 3 bases from V and 1 base from J, with 12 bases between. CDR3 in DNA: TGTGCCTGGAGGAATGGGGGGTTCCAAGAGACCCAGTACTTC. It is translated as CAWRNGGFQETQYF.

A few counts support this clone. The chain combines TRBV5-1 with TRBJ1-6; 9 bases fit TRBD1. The CDR3 sequence is 17 residues long. Germline CDR1 SGHRS, CDR2 YFSETQ. With V trimmed by 3 bases and J by 0 bases, 4 bases remained unmatched. The DNA of the CDR3 is TGCGCCAGCAGCTGGGGACAGGGAGGCTCCTATAATTCACCCCTCCACTTT. This gives the protein CASSWGQGGSYNSPLHF.

This clone was detected only once. V usage is TRBV5-1 and J usage is TRBJ2-7; D is perhaps TRBD2 (5 bases). The CDR3 loop spans 13 amino acids. Germline lookup yields CDR1 SGHRS and CDR2 YFSETQ. The V end lost 1 base, the J end lost 2 bases, and 7 bases lay between the germline ends. The CDR3 spells CASSLPLAYEQYF. CDR3 DNA: TGCGCCAGCAGCTTGCCACTAGCCTACGAGCAGTACTTC.

This clone has a single count. Written as DNA, the CDR3 is TGTGCCAAAACGACAGGGAGAAACACCATATATTTT. Amino acids: CAKTTGRNTIYF. This chain links TRBV19 with TRBJ1-3, with 7 nucleotides matching TRBD1. CDR1 LNHDA and CDR2 SQIVND come from the germline V gene (reference sequence). V gave up 10 bases and J gave up 5 bases; unmatched junction bases: 5. This CDR3 spans 12 amino acids. Filled out from reference TRBV19 and TRBJ1-3, the complete variable domain reads DGGITQSPKYLFRKEGQNVTLSCEQNLNHDAMYWYRQDPGQGLRLIYYSQIVNDFQKGDIAEGYSVSREKKESFPLTVTSAQKNPTAFYLCAKTTGRNTIYFGEGSWLTVV.

The chain recombines TRBV19 with TRBJ2-1; 8 nucleotides match TRBD2. The CDR3 consists of 17 residues. Losses at the gene ends were 4 bases for V and 0 bases for J; bases not matched to a gene: 8. From germline, CDR1 is LNHDA and CDR2 SQIVND (reference sequence). In DNA form, the CDR3 reads TGTGCCAGTAGTACCCTGATGAGCGGGAGCTCCTACAATGAGCAGTTCTTC. Translating it yields CASSTLMSGSSYNEQFF.

This clone was found a few times. The rearrangement links TRBV10-3 to TRBJ2-1; D is possibly TRBD2 (6 bases). Germline V gives CDR1 ENHRY, CDR2 SYGVKD. The V and J ends lost 8 bases and 5 bases respectively, with 22 bases between them. The CDR3 is made up of 16 amino acids. CDR3: CAISDGGRNPDNEQFF. DNA of the CDR3: TGTGCCATCTCTGATGGGGGGAGGAATCCAGACAATGAGCAGTTCTTC.

This clone was counted a few times. The chain employs TRBV10-1 and TRBJ2-5, with TRBD1 matching 11 bases. V was clipped by 5 bases and J by 4 bases; unmatched bases: 3. The germline V gene encodes CDR1 WNHNN and CDR2 SYGVQD (reference sequence). This CDR3 comprises 14 residues. The CDR3 protein is CASSWDRGAETQYF. The CDR3 nucleotides read TGCGCCAGCAGTTGGGACAGGGGGGCAGAGACCCAGTACTTC.

This chain links TRBV2 with TRBJ2-5; TRBD1 agrees at 9 bases. CDR3 length: 15 amino acids. With V trimmed by 4 bases and J by 5 bases, 8 bases remained unmatched. The germline V gene has CDR1 SNHLY and CDR2 FYNNEI. CDR3 amino acids: CASSVQTGGLETQYF. The CDR3, as DNA: TGTGCCAGCAGTGTCCAGACAGGGGGGTTGGAGACCCAGTACTTC.

This clone was observed a few times. The chain's CDR3 is CASSEGANLSNQPQHF. The CDR3 DNA follows: TGTGCCAGCAGTGAAGGGGCCAACTTGAGCAATCAGCCCCAGCATTTT. V and J are TRBV6-1 and TRBJ1-5; D gene unclear. Germline V gene data show CDR1 as MNHNS and CDR2 as SASEGT. The CDR3 is made up of 16 amino acids. V was cut by 1 base and J by 1 base, with 11 bases left in between.

The V gene is TRBV11-3, the J gene TRBJ2-5, with 8 bases fitting TRBD2. Trimming cost V 1 base and J 1 base; bases outside gene matches: 8. The CDR3 consists of 17 residues. Germline values: CDR1 SGHNT, CDR2 YENEEA. The CDR3 reads CASSLGRGGGFQETQYF. The CDR3 region has the DNA TGTGCCAGCAGCTTAGGACGGGGGGGCGGCTTCCAAGAGACCCAGTACTTC.

The chain is built from TRBV2 and TRBJ1-2; D might be TRBD1 (6 bases). Per the germline V gene, CDR1 is SNHLY and CDR2 is FYNNEI. The CDR3 totals 14 residues. Trimming took 9 bases from V and 0 from J, leaving 14 bases between them. CDR3 bases: TGTGCCAGTAAACGGGACACAGCTAACTATGGCTACACCTTC. Its protein product is CASKRDTANYGYTF.

This clone occurred a few times. The chain uses TRBV5-6 and TRBJ1-5; no firm D call. The CDR3 spans 14 residues. The V gene's germline CDR1 is SGHDT and CDR2 YYEEEE. Trimming removed 4 bases at V and 5 bases at J, with 13 bases between. The CDR3 sequence is CASSRGGRDQPQHF. As DNA, the CDR3 is TGTGCCAGCAGCCGCGGAGGGAGAGATCAGCCCCAGCATTTT. The full variable domain, in which reference TRBV5-6 and TRBJ1-5 provide the parts outside the CDR3, is DAGVTQSPTHLIKTRGQQVTLRCSPKSGHDTVSWYQQALGQGPQFIFQYYEEEERQRGNFPDRFSGHQFPNYSSELNVNALLLGDSALYLCASSRGGRDQPQHFGDGTRLSIL.